These 14 T cell receptor beta chains share one sample of origin, sequenced in a study of blood T cell repertoires in COVID-19. The table came from immunoSEQ multiplex PCR; TCRdb's copy has only in-frame clones and leaves some out. Here the sample spans roughly 320,000 clones, under 90% being singletons. Sample: peripheral blood. Receptor source: a woman in her 30s with COVID-19, enrolled during active disease.

V and J are TRBV3-1 (or the pseudogene TRBV3-2) and TRBJ1-3; D is perhaps TRBD1 (5 bases). The CDR3 is 16 amino acids. The V and J ends lost 4 bases and 0 bases respectively, with 13 bases between them. From germline, CDR1 is LGHDT and CDR2 YNNKEL (reference sequence). The CDR3 region is CASSRTGGSSGNTIYF. The CDR3 DNA reads TGTGCCAGCAGCCGCACCGGGGGTAGCTCTGGAAACACCATATATTTT.

This clone appeared a few times. This chain connects TRBV7-9 to TRBJ1-6; perhaps TRBD1 as D (6 bases). Per germline, CDR1 SEHNR and CDR2 FQNEAQ (reference sequence). With 3 bases removed from V and 10 bases from J, the gap between germline ends came to 10 bases. The CDR3 runs to 13 residues. This chain's CDR3 is CASSLGQGSPLHF. The CDR3 nucleotides are TGTGCCAGCAGCTTGGGACAAGGATCACCCCTCCACTTT.

The J gene is TRBJ2-1, the V gene TRBV6-2 or TRBV6-3; the D gene is possibly TRBD2 (7 bases). CDR3 length equals 16 residues. Trimming stripped 5 bases from V and 1 base from J, with 15 bases between. Germline-derived CDR1 and CDR2 are MNHEY and SVGEGT. The CDR3 loop is CASSLPRGGSYNEQFF. Here the CDR3 DNA reads TGTGCCAGCAGTCTCCCGAGGGGGGGGTCCTACAATGAGCAGTTCTTC.

The CDR3 DNA reads as TGTGCCAGCAGTGGGACACAGGGTTCACCCCTCCACTTT. This translates into CASSGTQGSPLHF. This chain uses TRBV12-3 or TRBV12-4 with TRBJ1-6; TRBD1 is a possible D gene (6 bases). The CDR3 loop spans 13 amino acids. V dropped 5 bases and J dropped 9 bases, with 11 bases sitting between them.

The chain is built from TRBV29-1 and TRBJ1-2; D perhaps matches TRBD1 (6 bases). The ends were cut back, 6 bases at V and 4 bases at J, with 12 bases in the middle. The CDR3 is 12 amino acids. Germline V gene lookup returns CDR1 SQVTM and CDR2 ANQGSEA. The chain's CDR3 is CSVLRDTYGYTF. The CDR3 nucleotides are TGCAGCGTCCTCCGGGACACCTATGGCTACACCTTC.

The V call is TRBV28, the J call TRBJ1-4; no firm D call. V shed 2 bases and J shed 7 bases, with 11 bases lying between them. The CDR3 covers 14 residues. The germline V gene encodes CDR1 MDHEN and CDR2 SYDVKM. In nucleotides, the CDR3 is TGTGCCAGCAGTTTAATATCCTCGGGTGAAAAACTGTTTTTT. Amino acids: CASSLISSGEKLFF. Filled out from reference TRBV28 and TRBJ1-4, the complete variable domain reads DVKVTQSSRYLVKRTGEKVFLECVQDMDHENMFWYRQDPGLGLRLIYFSYDVKMKEKGDIPEGYSVSREKKERFSLILESASTNQTSMYLCASSLISSGEKLFFGSGTQLSVL.

The chain is built from TRBV4-1 and TRBJ1-1, with D tentatively TRBD1 (6 bases). CDR3 length: 12 residues. The germline gives CDR1 MGHRA, CDR2 YSYEKL. Trimming took 1 base from V and 11 from J, leaving 11 bases between them. The CDR3 loop reads CASSQATGTAFF. DNA of the CDR3: TGCGCCAGCAGCCAAGCAACAGGGACGGCTTTCTTT.

The chain employs TRBV7-2 and TRBJ2-3; 11 bases fit TRBD2. V was pared by 3 bases and J by 8 bases, with 13 bases of the junction left unmatched. The CDR3 runs 17 residues. The V gene's germline CDR1 is SGHTA and CDR2 FQGNSA. The CDR3 nucleotides read TGTGCCAGCAGCTTGGACCTTAGCGGGGGGGGCACGGGTACGCAGTATTTT. Its translation: CASSLDLSGGGTGTQYF.

The chain employs TRBV10-3 and TRBJ2-3, with D perhaps matching TRBD1 (6 bases). With 6 bases removed from V and 6 bases from J, the gap between germline ends came to 10 bases. The length of the CDR3 is 12 residues. The germline V gene encodes CDR1 ENHRY and CDR2 SYGVKD. CDR3 amino acids: CAISHQGDTQYF. The CDR3 DNA follows: TGTGCCATCAGCCACCAGGGGGATACGCAGTATTTT.

Worth noting for this clone: The junction does not match germline at one end; this may be a read error. The chain has TRBV7-7 and TRBJ2-2; TRBD1 might be the D (6 bases). The CDR3 has 15 residues. Germline loops: CDR1 SSHAT, CDR2 FNYEAQ (reference sequence). The CDR3 spells CASSPFPGQSGELFF. In nucleotides, the CDR3 is TGTGCTAGCAGCCCCTTTCCGGGACAATCCGGGGAGCTGTTTTTT.

The genes are TRBV5-1 and TRBJ2-6, with 7 bases fitting TRBD1. Trimming at V came to 2 bases and at J to 0 bases, leaving 14 bases not matched to a gene. Germline values: CDR1 SGHRS, CDR2 YFSETQ. The CDR3 is 20 amino acids. Here the CDR3 reads CASSLEARDRRYSGANVLTF. The DNA of the CDR3 is TGCGCCAGCAGCTTAGAGGCACGGGACAGAAGATACTCTGGGGCCAACGTCCTGACTTTC.

The V and J genes are TRBV5-1 and TRBJ1-3, with unresolved D. The CDR3 has 14 residues. CDR1 is SGHRS and CDR2 is YFSETQ in the germline V gene. The germline V and J ends were trimmed by 2 bases and 7 bases, with 13 bases remaining between them. The CDR3 nucleotides are TGCGCCAGCAGCTTTGGTGGAGGCTTGAACACCATATATTTT. Its translation: CASSFGGGLNTIYF.

The chain combines TRBV5-8 with TRBJ2-2; TRBD1 matches at 8 bases. The V gene end was trimmed by 4 bases and the J gene end by 6 bases; junction bases not matched to a gene: 8. Germline loops: CDR1 SGHTS, CDR2 YDEGEE. The CDR3 has 15 amino acids. The CDR3 nucleotides are TGTGCCAGCAGCGACGGGACAGGCCACCCCGGGGAGCTGTTTTTT. Translation: CASSDGTGHPGELFF.

This rearrangement joins TRBV24-1 to TRBJ1-5, with a tentative D call TRBD1 (6 bases). The ends were cut back, 10 bases at V and 3 bases at J, with 9 bases in the middle. The CDR3 totals 12 residues. Per germline, CDR1 KGHDR and CDR2 SFDVKD. The CDR3 sequence: CATQGSNQPQHF. CDR3 in DNA: TGTGCCACGCAGGGGTCCAATCAGCCCCAGCATTTT.